This T cell receptor beta chain is from a study of blood T cells in healthy people across ages. Study-level points and caveats: Diversity was estimated from one million T cells, and these estimates were considered underestimates. There was no known CMV status for donors, so expanded clonotype changes were possibly confounded.

The study recruited healthy Caucasian donors from Russia who were aged about 6 to 95. In this sample, this clonotype turned up many times. Its antigen is not identified. Primed by a sample-barcoded 5' primer and a J-beta primer mix, a second PCR proceeded for roughly 7 to 11 cycles. Any given sample supplied a minimum of 2.5 million CDR3-containing paired-end reads. TCRdb redid the calling of the 5' RACE reads with MiXCR, one entry per CDR3 protein. The sample has roughly 700,000 distinct CDR3 sequences, around 48% seen once. The clonotype comes from a woman between 55 and 75 years old in good health. Material for sequencing was blood.

The DNA of the CDR3 is TGCAGTGCTCGCCCTGGGACTAGCTTGGATGAGCAGTTCTTC. Protein product: CSARPGTSLDEQFF. The rearrangement joins TRBV20-1 to TRBJ2-1, with 9 bases matching TRBD2. The CDR3 consists of 14 residues. Germline CDR1 DFQATT, CDR2 SNEGSKA (reference sequence). The V segment lost 5 bases and the J segment 8 bases; nucleotides outside the gene matches: 10.